The 27 T cell receptor beta chains below all came from one sample that was sequenced in a study of CD8 T cells in Susac syndrome. cDNA came from roughly 0.47 to 1 ug RNA primed by random hexamers. TCRdb passed the immunoSEQ multiplex PCR reads through MiXCR, listing each CDR3 protein once. The sample holds some 260,000 distinct CDR3 sequences, roughly 81% seen once. The sequencing sample was made of CD8+ T cells from PBMCs. These receptors originate from a human donor with multiple sclerosis.

The count of this clonotype is one. The rearrangement links TRBV28 to TRBJ2-5; the D is unclear. This CDR3 is 14 amino acids long. The germline V gene encodes CDR1 MDHEN and CDR2 SYDVKM. Trimming removed 2 bases from V and 3 bases from J, with 10 bases in between. The chain's CDR3 is CASSLSAREETQYF. The CDR3 DNA follows: TGTGCCAGCAGTTTAAGCGCTAGAGAAGAGACCCAGTACTTC.

The chain has TRBV5-1 and TRBJ2-2; D is perhaps TRBD1 (6 bases). The V gene lost 1 base and the J gene lost 3 bases, with 10 bases spanning the gap. The CDR3 has 15 residues. Germline-derived CDR1 and CDR2 are SGHRS and YFSETQ. CDR3 bases: TGCGCCAGCAGCTTGTGGACAGAGCACACCGGGGAGCTGTTTTTT. It translates to CASSLWTEHTGELFF.

The V call is TRBV5-6, the J call TRBJ2-7; the D is unclear. Germline assignment: CDR1 SGHDT and CDR2 YYEEEE. V lost 3 bases to trimming and J lost 3 bases, with 7 bases between them. CDR3 length: 12 residues. The CDR3 reads CASSSLVYEQYF. Here the CDR3 DNA reads TGTGCCAGCAGCTCCCTAGTCTACGAGCAGTACTTC.

The rearrangement links TRBV28 to TRBJ2-7; TRBD2 matches 12 bases. J lost 4 bases, V lost 4 bases, and 8 bases had no gene match. Germline CDR1 reads MDHEN; CDR2 reads SYDVKM. This CDR3 has 16 residues. DNA for the CDR3: TGTGCCAGCAGTTCGATGACTAGCGGGAGCAGGTACGAGCAGTACTTC. Encoded protein: CASSSMTSGSRYEQYF.

This clonotype was recorded only once. V gene TRBV12-3 or TRBV12-4 combines with J gene TRBJ2-1, with a tentative D call TRBD2 (5 bases). This CDR3 is built from 17 residues. Trimming took off 5 bases at V and 0 bases at J, with 17 bases between the two ends. For the CDR3, the DNA is TGTGCCAGCAGTCCCGGGGTGGCGGCTTACTCCTACAATGAGCAGTTCTTC. Amino acids: CASSPGVAAYSYNEQFF.

This rearrangement joins TRBV9 to TRBJ2-1; 7 bases line up with TRBD2. The CDR3 is 16 residues long. The germline gives CDR1 SGDLS, CDR2 YYNGEE. Trimming removed 1 base from V and 10 bases from J; junction bases left unmatched: 14. DNA for the CDR3: TGTGCCAGCAGCGTATCTAGTCTAGCGACGCGGGGGGAGCAGTTCTTC. It specifies CASSVSSLATRGEQFF. The full variable domain, with the rest looked up from reference TRBV9 and TRBJ2-1, is DSGVTQTPKHLITATGQRVTLRCSPRSGDLSVYWYQQSLDQGLQFLIQYYNGEERAKGNILERFSAQQFPDLHSELNLSSLELGDSALYFCASSVSSLATRGEQFFGPGTRLTVL.

The gene calls are TRBV25-1 and TRBJ2-1; 9 nucleotides line up with TRBD1. The trim removed 5 bases at V and 7 bases at J, leaving 6 bases unmatched. The CDR3 is 14 amino acids. Per the germline V gene, CDR1 is MGHDK and CDR2 is SYGVNS. This chain's CDR3 is CASSTGTGFNEQFF. The CDR3 DNA is TGTGCCAGCAGTACCGGGACAGGGTTTAATGAGCAGTTCTTC.

The V and J genes are TRBV6-5 and TRBJ2-1; TRBD2 matches at 11 bases. Looked up from germline, CDR1 is MNHEY and CDR2 is SVGAGI. V lost 4 bases and J lost 6; bases outside the gene matches: 5. The CDR3 runs 15 residues. The CDR3 DNA is TGTGCCAGCAGTTTTTTCCTAGCGGGAGGCAATGAGCAGTTCTTC. Translating gives CASSFFLAGGNEQFF.

The sample holds one count of this clonotype. This chain connects TRBV3-1 to TRBJ2-3; TRBD2 matches 9 bases. V lost 4 bases, J lost 2 bases, and 10 bases stayed unmatched. The CDR3 sequence is 17 residues long. Germline V gene lookup returns CDR1 LGHDT and CDR2 YNNKEL (reference sequence). The CDR3 sequence: CASSPRTSGYLTDTQYF. The CDR3 region has the DNA TGTGCCAGCAGCCCCCGTACTAGCGGGTACCTCACAGATACGCAGTATTTT.

This clonotype was picked up a small number of times. The rearrangement uses TRBV6-1 and TRBJ2-2, with TRBD2 matching 9 bases. Germline V gene data show CDR1 as MNHNS and CDR2 as SASEGT. With V trimmed by 6 bases and J by 6 bases, 8 bases remained unmatched. The CDR3 has 15 residues. DNA for the CDR3: TGTGCCAGCAGCCTGGGACTAGCAATGGCCGGGGAGCTGTTTTTT. This gives the protein CASSLGLAMAGELFF.

This chain uses TRBV30 with TRBJ2-1; possibly TRBD1 or TRBD2 for D (5 bases each). The germline V gene has CDR1 GTSNPN and CDR2 SVGIG (reference sequence). The ends were cut back, 5 bases at V and 4 bases at J, with 18 bases in the middle. The CDR3 contains 15 residues. CDR3 sequence reads: CAWGAGTRRYNEQFF. In nucleotides, the CDR3 is TGTGCCTGGGGGGCAGGGACCCGGAGGTACAATGAGCAGTTCTTC.

The chain has TRBV2 and TRBJ2-3; TRBD2 matches at 8 bases. V shed 9 bases, J shed 3 bases, and the junction held 14 bases outside the gene matches. The CDR3 contains 16 residues. Germline values: CDR1 SNHLY, CDR2 FYNNEI. The CDR3 sequence is CASPLRYSGKTDTQYF. The CDR3, as DNA: TGTGCCAGTCCCCTACGGTATAGCGGGAAGACAGATACGCAGTATTTT.

This sequence joins TRBV9 and TRBJ1-2; a weak D match, TRBD1 (5 bases). Between the trimmed V and J ends, which lost 5 bases and 8 bases, there was a span of 13 bases. Germline V gene data show CDR1 as SGDLS and CDR2 as YYNGEE. The CDR3 runs 12 residues. The CDR3 reads CASRGGAEGYTF. The CDR3, as DNA: TGTGCCAGCAGGGGAGGGGCAGAGGGCTACACCTTC.

The genes are TRBV5-5 and TRBJ2-7, with D unclear. This CDR3 has 14 residues. The V end was cut by 2 bases, the J end by 4 bases, with 13 bases between. The germline gives CDR1 SGHKS, CDR2 YYEKEE (reference sequence). CDR3 nucleotides: TGTGCCAGCAGCTTTACGACTGTGCTATACGAGCAGTACTTC. It codes for CASSFTTVLYEQYF.

This clonotype was observed once. The rearrangement uses TRBV5-1 and TRBJ2-7; the D gene is possibly TRBD1 (6 bases). This CDR3 is built from 13 residues. In germline, CDR1 is SGHRS, CDR2 YFSETQ. V lost 7 bases and J lost 3, with 14 bases in between. CDR3 nucleotide sequence: TGCGCCAGCGCGAACAGGGTCGGCTACGAGCAGTACTTC. It specifies CASANRVGYEQYF.

This chain uses TRBV2 with TRBJ2-1; D might be TRBD2 (5 bases). The V end was cut by 10 bases, the J end by 0 bases, with 16 bases between. Germline V CDR1 and CDR2: SNHLY, FYNNEI. The CDR3 consists of 15 residues. The CDR3, as DNA: TGTGCCACGAAAGGAAGCGGAAGCTCCTACAATGAGCAGTTCTTC. As protein: CATKGSGSSYNEQFF.

The V gene is TRBV28, the J gene TRBJ2-2; 7 bases match TRBD1. Germline CDR1 reads MDHEN; CDR2 reads SYDVKM. This CDR3 spans 15 amino acids. Trimming at V came to 6 bases and at J to 9 bases, leaving 13 bases not matched to a gene. The CDR3 sequence is CASSRRTGLHRELFF. CDR3 nucleotide sequence: TGTGCCAGCAGCCGACGGACAGGTCTCCACCGGGAGCTGTTTTTT.

The genes are TRBV9 and TRBJ2-1; tentatively, D is TRBD2 (6 bases). The ends were cut back, 0 bases at V and 7 bases at J, with 14 bases in the middle. CDR1 and CDR2 from the germline V gene are SGDLS and YYNGEE. The CDR3 extends over 15 amino acids. The chain's CDR3 is CASSVERETRNEQFF. The CDR3 DNA follows: TGTGCCAGCAGCGTAGAACGGGAGACGAGAAATGAGCAGTTCTTC. The full variable domain, with the rest looked up from reference TRBV9 and TRBJ2-1, is DSGVTQTPKHLITATGQRVTLRCSPRSGDLSVYWYQQSLDQGLQFLIQYYNGEERAKGNILERFSAQQFPDLHSELNLSSLELGDSALYFCASSVERETRNEQFFGPGTRLTVL.

The gene calls are TRBV30 and TRBJ2-7, with TRBD2 identical over 7 bases. The CDR3 consists of 15 residues. J gave up 3 bases and V 0 bases, and 8 bases lay outside the gene matches. Germline V CDR1 and CDR2: GTSNPN, SVGIG (reference sequence). CDR3 residues: CAWSVITGGGYEQYF. The CDR3 DNA follows: TGTGCCTGGAGTGTAATTACGGGAGGAGGCTACGAGCAGTACTTC.

The V call is TRBV5-4, the J call TRBJ2-7, with D possibly TRBD2 on 6 matching bases. V lost 2 bases, J lost 6 bases, and 12 bases lay in between. The CDR3 loop spans 13 amino acids. Looked up from germline, CDR1 is SGHNT and CDR2 is YYREEE (reference sequence). The CDR3, as DNA: TGTGCCAGCAGCTTCGGGAGAGGGCCCGAGCAGTACTTC. As protein: CASSFGRGPEQYF. Full variable domain (rest looked up from reference TRBV5-4 and TRBJ2-7): ETGVTQSPTHLIKTRGQQVTLRCSSQSGHNTVSWYQQALGQGPQFIFQYYREEENGRGNFPPRFSGLQFPNYSSELNVNALELDDSALYLCASSFGRGPEQYFGPGTRLTVT.

This clonotype appeared once. The genes are TRBV29-1 and TRBJ1-2; TRBD1 is a possible D gene (6 bases). CDR3 length: 13 amino acids. Germline loops: CDR1 SQVTM, CDR2 ANQGSEA. V was cut by 2 bases and J by 7 bases, with 14 bases left in between. The CDR3 sequence is CSVELGGQRGYTF. Written as DNA, the CDR3 is TGCAGCGTTGAACTCGGGGGGCAACGTGGCTACACCTTC.

To note about this clonotype: The junction departs from the called germline gene at one end, perhaps through a read error. The chain combines TRBV2 with TRBJ2-3; TRBD2 matches at 13 bases. Germline-derived CDR1 and CDR2 are SNHLY and FYNNEI. This CDR3 comprises 12 residues. CDR3 sequence (DNA): TGTGCCAGCAGTGGACTAGCGGGAGGAGTACGCTTT. Encoded protein: CASSGLAGGVRF. Variable domain in full (rest from reference TRBV2 and TRBJ2-3): EPEVTQTPSHQVTQMGQEVILRCVPISNHLYFYWYRQILGQKVEFLVSFYNNEISEKSEIFDDQFSVERPDGSNFTLKIRSTKLEDSAMYFCASSGLAGGVRFGPGTRLTVL.

The chain's CDR3 is CASSDARGGETQYF. The DNA of the CDR3 is TGTGCCAGCAGCGACGCCAGGGGGGGAGAGACCCAGTACTTC. V and J are TRBV7-9 and TRBJ2-5; D is tentatively TRBD1 or TRBD2 (7 bases each). Germline assignment: CDR1 SEHNR and CDR2 FQNEAQ (reference sequence). With 5 bases removed from V and 4 bases from J, the gap between germline ends came to 14 bases. The CDR3 spans 14 residues.

V and J are TRBV9 and TRBJ2-7, with 9 bases identical to TRBD1. The CDR3 consists of 15 residues. V shed 4 bases, J shed 6 bases, and the junction held 11 bases outside the gene matches. Germline V CDR1 and CDR2: SGDLS, YYNGEE. The CDR3 sequence: CASSHSGTGPTEQYF. The DNA of the CDR3 is TGTGCCAGCAGCCACTCGGGGACAGGGCCTACCGAGCAGTACTTC.

This chain uses TRBV19 with TRBJ2-7, with 9 bases matching TRBD1. The CDR3 covers 15 residues. V trimming: 4 bases; J trimming: 5 bases; junction bases outside the gene matches: 9. Germline V lookup: CDR1 LNHDA, CDR2 SQIVND (reference sequence). The CDR3 reads CASSKWDRVPNEQYF. The CDR3 coding sequence is TGTGCCAGTAGTAAATGGGACAGGGTGCCAAACGAGCAGTACTTC.

This clonotype was found a few times. The gene calls are TRBV7-6 and TRBJ2-3, with 7 bases that match TRBD2. V was clipped by 4 bases and J by 3 bases; unmatched bases: 10. Germline V CDR1 and CDR2: SGHVS, FNYEAQ. The CDR3 is 16 residues long. CDR3: CASSSQTSPTTDTQYF. As DNA, the CDR3 is TGTGCCAGCAGCTCTCAGACTAGCCCTACTACAGATACGCAGTATTTT.

The chain carries TRBV7-9 and TRBJ2-2; D might be TRBD2 (6 bases). V was trimmed by 4 bases and J by 6 bases, leaving 18 bases between them. The CDR3 extends over 16 amino acids. CDR1 is SEHNR and CDR2 is FQNEAQ in the germline V gene (reference sequence). Here the CDR3 DNA reads TGTGCCAGCAGCTCCCTCGGGAGTGGCCTGGCCGGGGAGCTGTTTTTT. Amino acid sequence: CASSSLGSGLAGELFF.